Below, one TCR beta chain is given with its context. Its specificity is not known. Germline lookup yields CDR1 MNHEY and CDR2 SVGAGI. The CDR3 runs 13 residues. V dropped 5 bases and J dropped 7 bases, with 12 bases sitting between them. Next came a second PCR, run for about 6 to 12 cycles, which used a sample-barcoded 5' primer along with a J-beta primer mix. TCRdb reprocessed the 5' RACE reads with MiXCR, giving one entry per CDR3 protein. The sample yields 1,500,000 or so distinct CDR3 sequences, approximately 59% seen once. The data stem from a study of blood T cells in healthy people across ages. Study findings and constraints: The recorded TCR beta diversity per million T cells decreased in a roughly linear manner with age.

The chain couples TRBV6-5 to TRBJ2-1; weak D call: TRBD2 (6 bases). Material: blood. This clonotype was sampled from a man aged 18 to 35 in good health. The CDR3 loop is CASSVSGRNEQFF. As DNA, the CDR3 is TGTGCCAGCAGTGTATCAGGGAGGAATGAGCAGTTCTTC.